This TCR beta chain came from a study of response to subunit inactivated influenza vaccine. General study points: With each seasonal influenza vaccination, the authors suggested, few new T cells are recruited.

As concerns this clonotype: Its antigen is unidentified.

J lost 9 bases, V lost 0 bases, and 4 bases had no gene match. The length of the CDR3 is 14 residues. CDR1 is GTSNPN, CDR2 SVGIG, per germline (reference sequence). TCRdb re-called the RT-PCR reads with MiXCR, one entry per CDR3 protein. Of roughly 700,000 distinct CDR3 sequences in the sample, around a sixth are singletons; the top ten hold under 14%. This TCR derives from a man aged 45-65 years who received an inactivated influenza vaccine. The chain combines TRBV30 with TRBJ2-1; TRBD2 matches 11 bases. Sample: PBMCs from blood, taken approximately 12 days after vaccination. CDR3 sequence reads: CAWSVGLAGGEQFF. For the CDR3, the DNA is TGTGCCTGGAGTGTCGGGCTAGCGGGGGGTGAGCAGTTCTTC.